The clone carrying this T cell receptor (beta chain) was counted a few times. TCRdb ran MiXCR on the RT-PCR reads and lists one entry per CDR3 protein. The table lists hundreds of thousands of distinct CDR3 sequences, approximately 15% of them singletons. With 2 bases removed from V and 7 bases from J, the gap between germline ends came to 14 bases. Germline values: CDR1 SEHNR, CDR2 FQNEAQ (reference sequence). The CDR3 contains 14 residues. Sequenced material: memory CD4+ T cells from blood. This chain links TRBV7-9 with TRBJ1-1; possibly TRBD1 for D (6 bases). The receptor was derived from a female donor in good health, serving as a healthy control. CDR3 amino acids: CASSLFSGESEAFF. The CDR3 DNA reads TGTGCCAGCAGCTTATTCTCAGGGGAAAGTGAAGCTTTCTTT. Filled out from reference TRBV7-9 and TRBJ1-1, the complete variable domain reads DTGVSQNPRHKITKRGQNVTFRCDPISEHNRLYWYRQTLGQGPEFLTYFQNEAQLEKSRLLSDRFSAERPKGSFSTLEIQRTEQGDSAMYLCASSLFSGESEAFFGQGTRLTVV.